This T cell receptor (beta chain) is from a study of blood T cell repertoires in COVID-19. Turning to the study itself: Material from acute and convalescent COVID-19 was sourced from the United States, Italy and Spain.

Authors' processing steps: Scientists estimated how many nucleated cells there were by amplifying reference gene primers. Sequenced by immunoSEQ multiplex PCR; TCRdb stores in-frame clones only, minus some. V and J calls and clone size are those listed in that table; D and trimming were worked out from the DNA. The sample lists some 400,000 clones, about four fifths occurring once. The CDR3 runs to 12 residues. Germline V CDR1 and CDR2: MNHEY, SVGAGI. Sequenced material: peripheral blood. The TCR sequence derives from a human donor with acute or convalescent COVID-19. The donor label of this sample is uncertain. This chain joins TRBV6-5 and TRBJ1-1; D might be TRBD1 (6 bases). The CDR3 loop reads CVTGTVDTEAFF. The CDR3 nucleotides read TGTGTCACAGGGACGGTGGACACTGAAGCTTTCTTT.